This TCR beta chain is from a study of blood T cell repertoires in COVID-19. In the study overall: In each case, the material was cDNA or gDNA derived from T cells, B-cell-depleted T cells, or PBMCs.

Data came from immunoSEQ multiplex PCR; TCRdb stores just in-frame clones and leaves some out. The profile shows around 300,000 clones, roughly 89% of them singletons. The sequence came from a woman aged 25 to 45 with active or convalescent COVID-19. Sequencing input: peripheral blood.

CDR3 protein: CASSQDRRVISSDEQFF. The CDR3, as DNA: TGCGCCAGCAGCCAAGATCGCCGGGTGATCAGCTCGGATGAGCAGTTCTTC. V and J are TRBV4-3 and TRBJ2-1; the D is unclear. Germline V gene lookup returns CDR1 LGHNA and CDR2 YSLEER. Trimming shortened V by 0 bases and J by 8 bases, and 20 bases separated the two germline ends. The CDR3 loop spans 17 amino acids.